The entry that follows covers one T cell receptor (beta chain) sequence. TCRdb re-called the RT-PCR reads with MiXCR, one entry per CDR3 protein. The table has approximately 220,000 distinct CDR3 sequences, 35% to 45% seen once. The record originates from a study of patients and donors after allogeneic stem cell transplantation. Trimming took 1 base from V and 7 from J, leaving 19 bases between them. This CDR3 comprises 16 residues. The receptor was isolated from a human donor who was either an allogeneic HSCT recipient or a stem cell or donor lymphocyte infusion donor (not recorded which). It is not recorded whose cells these are; they may come from a transplant donor. The chain combines TRBV12-3 or TRBV12-4 with TRBJ1-2; tentatively, D is TRBD1 (6 bases). The sequenced sample consisted of blood, either unsorted or a sorted T cell fraction (not recorded which). The CDR3 DNA sequence: TGTGCCAGCAGTTTAGGAGCGGTTGGGGGCGGAGGTGGCTACACCTTC. Its translation: CASSLGAVGGGGGYTF.